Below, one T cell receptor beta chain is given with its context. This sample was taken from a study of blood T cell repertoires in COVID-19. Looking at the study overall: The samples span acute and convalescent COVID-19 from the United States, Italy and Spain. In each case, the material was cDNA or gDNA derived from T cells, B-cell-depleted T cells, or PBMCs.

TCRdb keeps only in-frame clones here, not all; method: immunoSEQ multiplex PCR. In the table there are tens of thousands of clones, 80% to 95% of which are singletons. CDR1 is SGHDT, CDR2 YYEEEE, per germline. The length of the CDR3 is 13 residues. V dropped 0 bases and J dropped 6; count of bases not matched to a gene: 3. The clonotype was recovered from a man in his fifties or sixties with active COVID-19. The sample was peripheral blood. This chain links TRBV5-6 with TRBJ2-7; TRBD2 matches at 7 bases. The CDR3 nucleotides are TGTGCCAGCAGCTTGGTGTGGGGGGGCGAGCAGTACTTC. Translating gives CASSLVWGGEQYF.